This record looks at one T cell receptor (beta chain) sequence and its context. Its antigen is currently unknown. Sequencing targeted expressed TCRB transcripts, as all isolated RNA had been reverse transcribed. Clones were read by immunoSEQ multiplex PCR, and TCRdb kept only the in-frame ones, dropping some. In the table there are under 150,000 clones, roughly 10% of which are singletons. The V gene's germline CDR1 is LGHNA and CDR2 YSLEER. The V end lost 0 bases, the J end lost 1 base, and 14 bases lay between the germline ends. The CDR3 totals 17 residues. These data belong to a study of beta chain features in type 1 diabetes. The study's findings and limits: Moderate but significant shortening of TCRB CDR3s was recorded in all four CD4+ subsets from Type 1 diabetes patients.

The chain carries TRBV4-3 and TRBJ2-3, with D possibly being TRBD2 (5 bases). This clonotype originated in a man aged 25 to 40 with type 1 diabetes. Sequencing was performed on central memory CD4+ T cells from blood. The CDR3 sequence is CASSQDFWGAGTDTQYF. The DNA for the CDR3 is TGCGCCAGCAGCCAAGACTTCTGGGGAGCCGGCACAGATACGCAGTATTTT.